This T cell receptor (beta chain) emerged from a study of cytotoxic CD8 clonotypes in ibrutinib-treated CLL. Study summary: Following a median roughly 13 months of treatment, with a range of 6 to 36, response samples were taken.

TCRdb's copy holds only in-frame clones and misses some; the assay was immunoSEQ multiplex PCR. This table has a few hundred thousand clones, 67% appearing once. This sequence originates from a human donor with chronic lymphocytic leukemia. Material: PBMCs, obtained after 36 months of ibrutinib treatment.

Written as DNA, the CDR3 is TGTGCCAGCAGCAGACACCCTAGCGGGGGCCAAGAGACCCAGTACTTC. This gives the protein CASSRHPSGGQETQYF. This chain connects TRBV7-6 to TRBJ2-5; 10 positions agree with TRBD2. The ends lost 5 bases at V and 1 base at J; junction bases unmatched: 7. CDR1 SGHVS and CDR2 FNYEAQ come from the germline V gene. This CDR3 contains 16 residues.